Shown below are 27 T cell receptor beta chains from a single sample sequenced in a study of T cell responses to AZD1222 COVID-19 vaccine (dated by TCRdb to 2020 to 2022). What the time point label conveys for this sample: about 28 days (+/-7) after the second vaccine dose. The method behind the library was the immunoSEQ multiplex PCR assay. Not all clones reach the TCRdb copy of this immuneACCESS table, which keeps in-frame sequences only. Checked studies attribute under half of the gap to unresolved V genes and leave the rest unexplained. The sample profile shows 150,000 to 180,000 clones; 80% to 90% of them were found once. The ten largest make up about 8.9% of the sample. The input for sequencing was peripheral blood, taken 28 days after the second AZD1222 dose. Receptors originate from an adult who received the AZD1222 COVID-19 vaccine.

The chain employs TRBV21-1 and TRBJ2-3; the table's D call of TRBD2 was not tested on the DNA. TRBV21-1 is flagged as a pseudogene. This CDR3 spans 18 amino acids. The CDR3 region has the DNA TGTGCCAGCAGCGAAATACCCTCTGGGAGGGCTAGCACAGATACGCAGTATTTT. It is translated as CASSEIPSGRASTDTQYF.

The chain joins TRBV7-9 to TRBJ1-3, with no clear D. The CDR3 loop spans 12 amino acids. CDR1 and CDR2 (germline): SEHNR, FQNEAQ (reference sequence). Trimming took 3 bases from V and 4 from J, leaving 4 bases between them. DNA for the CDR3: TGTGCCAGCAGCTTTCAAGGAAACACCATATATTTT. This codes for CASSFQGNTIYF.

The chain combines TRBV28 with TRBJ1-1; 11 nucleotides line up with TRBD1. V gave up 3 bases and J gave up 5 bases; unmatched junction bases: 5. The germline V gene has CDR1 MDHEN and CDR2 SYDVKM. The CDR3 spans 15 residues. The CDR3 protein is CASSFRGTGGTEAFF. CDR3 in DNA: TGTGCCAGCAGTTTTCGGGGGACAGGGGGGACTGAAGCTTTCTTT.

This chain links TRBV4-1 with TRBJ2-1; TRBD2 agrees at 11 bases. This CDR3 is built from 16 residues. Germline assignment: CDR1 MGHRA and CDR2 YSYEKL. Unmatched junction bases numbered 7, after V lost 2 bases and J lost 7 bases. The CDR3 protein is CASSQYPGLAENEQFF. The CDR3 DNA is TGCGCCAGCAGCCAATACCCGGGACTAGCGGAAAATGAGCAGTTCTTC.

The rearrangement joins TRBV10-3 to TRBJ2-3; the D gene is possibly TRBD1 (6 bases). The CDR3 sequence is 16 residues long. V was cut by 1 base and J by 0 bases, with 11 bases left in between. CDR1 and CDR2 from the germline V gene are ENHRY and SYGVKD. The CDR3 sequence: CAISEFGTTSTDTQYF. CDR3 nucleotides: TGTGCCATCAGTGAGTTCGGGACAACTAGCACAGATACGCAGTATTTT.

CDR3 DNA sequence: TGTGCCAGCACGAGACAGAAGGATGAAAAACTGTTTTTT. Amino acid sequence: CASTRQKDEKLFF. V and J are TRBV5-6 and TRBJ1-4, with a tentative D call TRBD1 (5 bases). Per the germline V gene, CDR1 is SGHDT and CDR2 is YYEEEE. V was pared by 6 bases and J by 6 bases, with 12 bases between. This CDR3 has 13 amino acids.

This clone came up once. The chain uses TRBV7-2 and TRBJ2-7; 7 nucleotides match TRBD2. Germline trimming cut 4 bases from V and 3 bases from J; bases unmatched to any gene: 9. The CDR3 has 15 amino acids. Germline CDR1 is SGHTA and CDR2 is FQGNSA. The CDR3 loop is CASSSSGLGFYEQYF. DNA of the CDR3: TGTGCCAGCAGCTCCTCCGGACTAGGGTTCTACGAGCAGTACTTC.

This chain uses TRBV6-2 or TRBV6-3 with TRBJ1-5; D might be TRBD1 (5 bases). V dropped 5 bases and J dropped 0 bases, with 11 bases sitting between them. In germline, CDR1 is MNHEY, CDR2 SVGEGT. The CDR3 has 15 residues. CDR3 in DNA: TGTGCCAGCAGTACCCGGGGGTATAGCAATCAGCCCCAGCATTTT. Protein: CASSTRGYSNQPQHF.

Written as DNA, the CDR3 is TGCGCCAGCAGCCAAGTGGACAGGGGCATGAACACTGAAGCTTTCTTT. Translated, it gives CASSQVDRGMNTEAFF. The chain recombines TRBV4-1 with TRBJ1-1; TRBD1 matches at 9 bases. This CDR3 has 16 residues. Unmatched junction bases numbered 3, after V lost 1 base and J lost 0 bases. Germline-derived CDR1 and CDR2 are MGHRA and YSYEKL.

CDR3 amino acids: CASSLSGTRGGKTNEQFF. The CDR3 DNA is TGTGCCAGCAGCCTGAGTGGGACCAGAGGCGGGAAGACCAATGAGCAGTTCTTC. The V and J genes are TRBV7-2 and TRBJ2-1, with D possibly matching TRBD2 (6 bases). The length of the CDR3 is 18 residues. In germline, CDR1 is SGHTA, CDR2 FQGNSA. V was clipped by 5 bases and J by 6 bases, with 26 bases between them.

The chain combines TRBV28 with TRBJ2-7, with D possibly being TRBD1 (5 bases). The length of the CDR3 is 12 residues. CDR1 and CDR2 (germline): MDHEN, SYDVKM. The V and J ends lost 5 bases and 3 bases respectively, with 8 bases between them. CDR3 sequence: CASSTQGYEQYF. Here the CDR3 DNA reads TGTGCCAGCAGTACGCAGGGCTACGAGCAGTACTTC.

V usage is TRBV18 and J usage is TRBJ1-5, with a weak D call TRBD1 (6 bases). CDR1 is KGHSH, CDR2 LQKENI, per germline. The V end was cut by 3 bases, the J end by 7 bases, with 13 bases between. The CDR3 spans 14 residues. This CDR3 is CASSPSGGGQPQHF. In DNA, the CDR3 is TGTGCCAGCTCACCTTCGGGGGGCGGGCAGCCCCAGCATTTT.

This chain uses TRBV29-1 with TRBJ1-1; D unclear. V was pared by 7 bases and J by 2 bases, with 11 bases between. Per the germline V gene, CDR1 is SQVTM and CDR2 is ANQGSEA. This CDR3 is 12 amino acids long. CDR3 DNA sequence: TGCAGCGCCCGGGGTCCTAACACTGAAGCTTTCTTT. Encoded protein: CSARGPNTEAFF.

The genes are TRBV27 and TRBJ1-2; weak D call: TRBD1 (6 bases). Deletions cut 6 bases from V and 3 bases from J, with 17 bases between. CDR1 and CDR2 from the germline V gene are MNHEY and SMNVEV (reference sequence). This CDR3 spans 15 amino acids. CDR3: CASSQTGLTHYGYTF. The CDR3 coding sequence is TGTGCCAGCAGCCAAACAGGGCTAACTCACTATGGCTACACCTTC.

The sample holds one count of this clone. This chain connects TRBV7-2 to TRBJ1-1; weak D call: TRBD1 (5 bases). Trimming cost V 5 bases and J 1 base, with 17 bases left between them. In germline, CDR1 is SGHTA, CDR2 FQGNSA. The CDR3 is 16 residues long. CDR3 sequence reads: CASSPPGAVENTEAFF. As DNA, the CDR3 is TGTGCCAGCAGCCCCCCCGGGGCGGTAGAGAACACTGAAGCTTTCTTT.

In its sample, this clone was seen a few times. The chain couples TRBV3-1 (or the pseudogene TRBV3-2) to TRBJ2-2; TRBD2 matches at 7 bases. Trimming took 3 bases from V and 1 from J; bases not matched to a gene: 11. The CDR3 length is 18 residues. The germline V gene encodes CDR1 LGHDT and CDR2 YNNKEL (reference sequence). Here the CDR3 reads CASSQGGRSRGNTGELFF. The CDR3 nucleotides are TGTGCCAGCAGCCAGGGCGGGAGAAGTCGGGGGAACACCGGGGAGCTGTTTTTT.

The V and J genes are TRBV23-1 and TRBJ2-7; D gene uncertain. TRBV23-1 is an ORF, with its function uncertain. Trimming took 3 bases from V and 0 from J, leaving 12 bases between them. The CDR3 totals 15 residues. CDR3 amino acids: CASSHPRTNSYEQYF. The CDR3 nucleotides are TGCGCCAGCAGTCATCCGCGTACCAACTCCTACGAGCAGTACTTC.

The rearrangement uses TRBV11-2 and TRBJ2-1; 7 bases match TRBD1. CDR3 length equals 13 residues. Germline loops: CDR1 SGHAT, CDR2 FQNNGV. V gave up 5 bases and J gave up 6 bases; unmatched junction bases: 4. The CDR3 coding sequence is TGTGCCAGCAGCCCTGGACAGGCCAATGAGCAGTTCTTC. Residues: CASSPGQANEQFF.

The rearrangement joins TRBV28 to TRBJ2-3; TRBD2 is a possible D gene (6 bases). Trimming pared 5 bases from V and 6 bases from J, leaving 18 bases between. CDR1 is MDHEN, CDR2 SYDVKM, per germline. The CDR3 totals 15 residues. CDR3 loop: CASSTTSSLRDTQYF. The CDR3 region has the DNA TGTGCCAGCAGTACCACTAGCAGCCTGCGGGATACGCAGTATTTT.

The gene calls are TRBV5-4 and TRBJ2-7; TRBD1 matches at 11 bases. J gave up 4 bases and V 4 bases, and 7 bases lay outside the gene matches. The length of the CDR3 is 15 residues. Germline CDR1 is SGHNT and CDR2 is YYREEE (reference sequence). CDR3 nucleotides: TGTGCCAGCAGCCCTTCGGGACAGGGGGTGTACGAGCAGTACTTC. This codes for CASSPSGQGVYEQYF.

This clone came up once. The CDR3 protein is CASSLSGTGVTDTQYF. The DNA for the CDR3 is TGCGCCAGCAGCTTGTCGGGTACAGGGGTCACAGATACGCAGTATTTT. The rearrangement uses TRBV5-1 and TRBJ2-3; TRBD1 matches 7 bases. The V gene end was trimmed by 1 base and the J gene end by 2 bases; junction bases not matched to a gene: 7. Germline CDR1 and CDR2: SGHRS and YFSETQ. The CDR3 sequence is 16 residues long.

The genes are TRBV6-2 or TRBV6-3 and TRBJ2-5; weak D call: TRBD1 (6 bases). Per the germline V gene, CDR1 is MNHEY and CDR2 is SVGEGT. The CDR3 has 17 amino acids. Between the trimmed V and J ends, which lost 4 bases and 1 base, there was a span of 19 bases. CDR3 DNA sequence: TGTGCCAGCAGTTCTCGTCGCCGCAGGGGTTTCCAAGAGACCCAGTACTTC. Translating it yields CASSSRRRRGFQETQYF.

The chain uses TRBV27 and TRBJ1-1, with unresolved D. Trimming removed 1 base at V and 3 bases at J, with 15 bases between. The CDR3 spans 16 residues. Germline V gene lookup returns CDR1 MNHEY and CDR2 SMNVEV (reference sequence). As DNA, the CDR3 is TGTGCCAGCAGTTTATTAAGATCCCCAGGCGACACTGAAGCTTTCTTT. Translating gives CASSLLRSPGDTEAFF.

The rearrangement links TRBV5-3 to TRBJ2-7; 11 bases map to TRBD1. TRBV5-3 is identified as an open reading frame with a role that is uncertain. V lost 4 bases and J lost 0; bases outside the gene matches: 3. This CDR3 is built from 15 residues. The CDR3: CARSAGQGDSYEQYF. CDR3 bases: TGTGCCAGAAGCGCGGGACAGGGGGACTCCTACGAGCAGTACTTC.

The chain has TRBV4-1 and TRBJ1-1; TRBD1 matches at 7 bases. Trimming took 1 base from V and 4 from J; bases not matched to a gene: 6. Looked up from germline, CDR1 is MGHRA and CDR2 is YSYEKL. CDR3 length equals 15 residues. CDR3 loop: CASSQGQGYGTEAFF. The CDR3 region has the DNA TGCGCCAGCAGCCAAGGACAGGGCTACGGCACTGAAGCTTTCTTT.

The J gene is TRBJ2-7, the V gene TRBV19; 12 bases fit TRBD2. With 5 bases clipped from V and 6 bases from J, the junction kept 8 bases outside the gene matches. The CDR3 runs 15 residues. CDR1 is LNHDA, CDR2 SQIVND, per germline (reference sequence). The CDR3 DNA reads TGTGCCAGTAGTCCTCTAGCGGGAGGGCCAGGCGAGCAGTACTTC. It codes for CASSPLAGGPGEQYF.

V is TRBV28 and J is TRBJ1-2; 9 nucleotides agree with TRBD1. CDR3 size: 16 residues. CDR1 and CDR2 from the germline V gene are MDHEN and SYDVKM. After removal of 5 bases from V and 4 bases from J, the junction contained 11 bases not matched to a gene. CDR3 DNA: TGTGCCAGCAGTCGACAGGGGGGCGCGAGGGGCTATGGCTACACCTTC. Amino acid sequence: CASSRQGGARGYGYTF.